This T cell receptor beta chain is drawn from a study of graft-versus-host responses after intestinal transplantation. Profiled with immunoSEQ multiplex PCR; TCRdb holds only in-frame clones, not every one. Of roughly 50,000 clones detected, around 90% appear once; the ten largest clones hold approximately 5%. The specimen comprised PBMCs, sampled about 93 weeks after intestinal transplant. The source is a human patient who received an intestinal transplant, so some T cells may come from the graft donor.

CDR3 sequence (DNA): TGCGCCAGCAGTCTCACCGGGGAGCTGTTTTTT. Translating gives CASSLTGELFF. The V gene is TRBV10-2, the J gene TRBJ2-2, with D uncertain. Germline V lookup: CDR1 WSHSY, CDR2 SAAADI. The CDR3 spans 11 residues. The V and J ends lost 5 bases and 4 bases respectively, with 2 bases between them.